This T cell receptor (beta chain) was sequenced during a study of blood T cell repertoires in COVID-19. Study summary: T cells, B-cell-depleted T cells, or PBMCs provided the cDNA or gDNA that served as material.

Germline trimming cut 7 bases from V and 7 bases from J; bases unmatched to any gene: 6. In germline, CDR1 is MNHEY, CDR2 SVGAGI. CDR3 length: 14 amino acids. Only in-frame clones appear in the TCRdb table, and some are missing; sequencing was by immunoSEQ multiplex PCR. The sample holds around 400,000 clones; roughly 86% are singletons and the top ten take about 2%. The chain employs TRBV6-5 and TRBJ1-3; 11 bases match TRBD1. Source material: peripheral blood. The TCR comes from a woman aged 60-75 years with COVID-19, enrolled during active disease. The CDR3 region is CASTQGTGGNTIYF. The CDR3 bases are TGTGCCAGCACCCAGGGGACAGGGGGGAACACCATATATTTT.